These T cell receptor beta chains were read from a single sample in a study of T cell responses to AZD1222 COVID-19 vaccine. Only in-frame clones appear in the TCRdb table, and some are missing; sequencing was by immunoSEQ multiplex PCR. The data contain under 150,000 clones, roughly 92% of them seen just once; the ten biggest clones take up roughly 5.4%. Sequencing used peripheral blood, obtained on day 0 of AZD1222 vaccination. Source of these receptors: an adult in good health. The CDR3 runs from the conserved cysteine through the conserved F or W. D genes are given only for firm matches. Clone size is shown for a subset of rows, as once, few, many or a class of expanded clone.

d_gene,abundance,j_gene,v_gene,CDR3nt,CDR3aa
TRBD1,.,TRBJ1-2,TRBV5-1,TGCGCCAGCAGCCCAGGACAGGGATTAGGCTACACCTTC,CASSPGQGLGYTF
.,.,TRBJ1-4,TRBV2,TGTGCCAGCAGTGTCTTGGTCCTCAATGAAAAACTGTTTTTT,CASSVLVLNEKLFF
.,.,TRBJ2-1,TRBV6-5,TGTGCCAGCCTAGCTGGGAATGAGCAGTTCTTC,CASLAGNEQFF
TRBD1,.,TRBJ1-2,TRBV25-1,TGTGCCAGCAGTGAACGGACAGGGCCCCCCACCTTC,CASSERTGPPTF
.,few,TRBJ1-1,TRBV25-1,TGTGCCAGCAGTGCGACCCCCCTCACTGAAGCTTTCTTT,CASSATPLTEAFF
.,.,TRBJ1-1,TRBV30,TGTGCCTGGAGTGTACAGGGGAACACTGAAGCTTTCTTT,CAWSVQGNTEAFF
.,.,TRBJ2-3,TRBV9,TGTGCCAGCAGCGTAGGTAGTGGCAGGGGTTACACAGATACGCAGTATTTT,CASSVGSGRGYTDTQYF
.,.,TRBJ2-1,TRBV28,TGTGCCAGCAGTTTAGCCCGACCTTCCAATGAGCAGTTCTTC,CASSLARPSNEQFF
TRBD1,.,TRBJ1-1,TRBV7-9,TGTGCCAGCAGCCCCCAGGATTGGACAGGGACCACTGAAGCTTTCTTT,CASSPQDWTGTTEAFF
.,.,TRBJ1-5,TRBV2,TGTGCCAGCAGTCGTCGGGGGAGGGCGGGTGAGGCCCAGCATTTT,CASSRRGRAGEAQHF
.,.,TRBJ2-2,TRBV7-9,TGTGCCAGCAGCTTCGGACTACCCACCGGGGAGCTGTTTTTT,CASSFGLPTGELFF